The text below deals with one T cell receptor (beta chain). A read error is likely, as this CDR3 ends without the conserved phenylalanine or tryptophan. This sample is part of a study of T cell repertoires in cytomegalovirus infection. The overall study: Matching HLA type and CMV infection were both indicated by public TCR beta signatures.

The CDR3 has 13 amino acids. Per the germline V gene, CDR1 is SSHAT and CDR2 is FNYEAQ (reference sequence). V shed 5 bases and J shed 1 base, with 8 bases lying between them. TCRdb ran MiXCR on the reads and lists one entry per CDR3 protein. The sample includes some 440,000 distinct CDR3 sequences, under 40% of them seen just once. This receptor was taken from a human donor in good health (CMV status not recorded). Some clones in this sample may be carry-over from other donors' samples. The J gene is TRBJ1-1, the V gene TRBV7-7; D gene uncertain. The specimen was PBMCs. CDR3 bases: TGTGCCAGCAGCACTGACCGGAACACTGAAGCTTTCTTG. This encodes CASSTDRNTEAFL.